The 10 T cell receptor beta chains listed next were all sequenced from one sample in a study of OX40 agonist ivuxolimab in advanced cancers. Libraries were prepared by immunoSEQ multiplex PCR; TCRdb keeps only in-frame clonotypes and omits some of them. Here the sample spans about 98,000 clones, approximately 93% being singletons. Material: CD4+ or CD8+ T cells sorted from blood, obtained in a trial of the OX40 agonist ivuxolimab. Every receptor here comes from an adult with an advanced solid tumor such as melanoma, head and neck, liver or kidney cancer.

The rearrangement links TRBV5-1 to TRBJ2-1; tentative D call: TRBD1 (5 bases). CDR1 is SGHRS, CDR2 YFSETQ, per germline. V lost 2 bases and J lost 0, with 9 bases in between. The CDR3 contains 15 residues. CDR3 sequence (DNA): TGCGCCAGCAGCTTTGGGGCAATCTCCTACAATGAGCAGTTCTTC. Protein sequence: CASSFGAISYNEQFF.

The chain combines TRBV7-2 with TRBJ2-3, with 9 bases matching TRBD2. J gave up 3 bases and V 4 bases, and 11 bases lay outside the gene matches. The length of the CDR3 is 17 residues. Germline V gives CDR1 SGHTA, CDR2 FQGNSA. The CDR3 DNA follows: TGTGCCAGCAGCTCCGGGGCTCAGCGGGGGGTGACAGATACGCAGTATTTT. Encoded protein: CASSSGAQRGVTDTQYF.

The chain joins TRBV7-2 to TRBJ2-1; the match to TRBD2 covers 8 bases. The CDR3 is 15 residues long. V trimming: 3 bases; J trimming: 8 bases; junction bases outside the gene matches: 9. The germline V gene has CDR1 SGHTA and CDR2 FQGNSA. The CDR3, as DNA: TGTGCCAGCAGCTTTCAAGGGCTAGCGGGCGATGAGCAGTTCTTC. Amino acid sequence: CASSFQGLAGDEQFF.

The chain employs TRBV7-9 and TRBJ2-1; 8 nucleotides agree with TRBD2. There are 16 residues in the CDR3. Germline V gene data show CDR1 as SEHNR and CDR2 as FQNEAQ (reference sequence). J was trimmed by 0 bases and V by 5 bases; bases with no gene match: 6. The CDR3 DNA is TGTGCCAGCAGCGAAACTAGCGGCAGCTCCTACAATGAGCAGTTCTTC. As protein: CASSETSGSSYNEQFF. The variable domain in full, with the rest retrieved from reference TRBV7-9 and TRBJ2-1, is DTGVSQNPRHKITKRGQNVTFRCDPISEHNRLYWYRQTLGQGPEFLTYFQNEAQLEKSRLLSDRFSAERPKGSFSTLEIQRTEQGDSAMYLCASSETSGSSYNEQFFGPGTRLTVL.

J is TRBJ1-5 and V is TRBV5-5; D is uncertain. Germline V gene data show CDR1 as SGHKS and CDR2 as YYEKEE (reference sequence). The CDR3 covers 15 residues. The ends were cut back, 4 bases at V and 0 bases at J, with 11 bases in the middle. The CDR3 loop reads CASSMSLASNQPQHF. Written as DNA, the CDR3 is TGTGCCAGCAGCATGTCGCTTGCTAGCAATCAGCCCCAGCATTTT.

This clone was seen a single time. The chain recombines TRBV9 with TRBJ1-2; D gene uncertain. Trimming took 1 base from V and 2 from J, leaving 3 bases between them. CDR3 length equals 12 residues. The germline gives CDR1 SGDLS, CDR2 YYNGEE. CDR3 bases: TGTGCCAGCAGCGTATCCAACTATGGCTACACCTTC. Amino acids: CASSVSNYGYTF. Combining the CDR3 with reference TRBV9 and TRBJ1-2 gives the whole variable domain DSGVTQTPKHLITATGQRVTLRCSPRSGDLSVYWYQQSLDQGLQFLIQYYNGEERAKGNILERFSAQQFPDLHSELNLSSLELGDSALYFCASSVSNYGYTFGSGTRLTVV.

This clone showed up just once. This chain links TRBV9 with TRBJ1-2; D unresolved. The CDR3 has 15 amino acids. CDR1 and CDR2 (germline): SGDLS, YYNGEE. Trimming left V 5 bases short and J 4 bases short, with 18 bases between. As DNA, the CDR3 is TGTGCCAGCAGTCAAAATGTGGGGAGAGGCTATGGCTACACCTTC. Amino acids: CASSQNVGRGYGYTF. Combining the CDR3 with reference TRBV9 and TRBJ1-2 gives the whole variable domain DSGVTQTPKHLITATGQRVTLRCSPRSGDLSVYWYQQSLDQGLQFLIQYYNGEERAKGNILERFSAQQFPDLHSELNLSSLELGDSALYFCASSQNVGRGYGYTFGSGTRLTVV.

The DNA for the CDR3 is TGCGCCAGCAGCCTGACGCCAGGGGAGGGGAACACTGAAGCTTTCTTT. It translates to CASSLTPGEGNTEAFF. The chain has TRBV4-3 and TRBJ1-1, with D possibly matching TRBD1 (6 bases). Germline loops: CDR1 LGHNA, CDR2 YSLEER. The CDR3 spans 16 residues. V was shortened by 4 bases and J by 1 base, with 16 bases between the two germline ends.

The chain is built from TRBV25-1 and TRBJ1-1; D call uncertain. V was pared by 5 bases and J by 1 base, with 8 bases between. Germline V gene lookup returns CDR1 MGHDK and CDR2 SYGVNS. This CDR3 has 13 residues. The CDR3 bases are TGTGCCAGCAGTATTGTAGGGAACACTGAAGCTTTCTTT. Translated: CASSIVGNTEAFF.

This rearrangement joins TRBV28 to TRBJ1-1, with D tentatively TRBD1 (5 bases). Germline assignment: CDR1 MDHEN and CDR2 SYDVKM. The CDR3 length is 11 residues. V lost 5 bases and J 10 bases, leaving 11 bases between the germline ends. The CDR3 region is CASSLQGVAFF. CDR3 in DNA: TGTGCCAGCAGTCTTCAGGGCGTAGCTTTCTTT.